This entry features one T cell receptor (beta chain) sequence. This entry is derived from a study of blood T cell repertoires in COVID-19. Looked up from germline, CDR1 is SEHNR and CDR2 is FQNEAQ (reference sequence). The CDR3 is 13 residues long. The ends were cut back, 5 bases at V and 2 bases at J, with 9 bases in the middle. Sequencing was performed with immunoSEQ multiplex PCR; in TCRdb, only in-frame clones are kept and a portion is missing. Of about 150,000 clones listed, roughly four fifths are singletons. The chain has TRBV7-9 and TRBJ1-2, with D perhaps TRBD1 (6 bases). The receptor was isolated from an elderly man with acute or convalescent COVID-19. Sequencing was performed on peripheral blood. CDR3 amino acids: CASSATGNYGYTF. The CDR3 bases are TGTGCCAGCAGCGCAACAGGGAACTATGGCTACACCTTC.